The rows below give T cell receptor beta chains drawn from one sample of a study of cytomegalovirus exposure and HLA in healthy donors. Assay used: immunoSEQ multiplex PCR; TCRdb lists only in-frame clones, some missing. The table has roughly 120,000 clones, about 80% seen once. The sequencing sample was made of PBMCs. The receptors here all came from a male donor in good health and CMV-seronegative. The CDR3 runs from the conserved cysteine through the conserved F or W. The D gene is left open where the match is weak. Expanded clones are given a class, and other clones once, few, many or no size at all.

clone_size,j_call,v_call,d_call,cdr3_nt,cdr3_aa
once,TRBJ2-7,TRBV18,.,TGTGCCAGCTCACCACTTCCCGGGACAACCAACTACGAGCAGTACTTC,CASSPLPGTTNYEQYF
once,TRBJ2-7,TRBV28,TRBD1,TGTGCCAGCAGTTCGGCCGGGACAGGGTGGCACGAGCAGTACTTC,CASSSAGTGWHEQYF
.,TRBJ2-3,TRBV4-3,TRBD1,TGCGCCAGCAGCCAAGCCCCCCCGGGACAGCGAATTGCTAGCACAGATACGCAGTATTTT,CASSQAPPGQRIASTDTQYF
.,TRBJ2-1,TRBV7-2,.,TGTGCCAGCAGCTATACACAGGACATAACCGAGCAGTTCTTC,CASSYTQDITEQFF
.,TRBJ2-2,TRBV6-4,TRBD2,TGTGCCAGCAGTGAGGAGGGAGGGTACACCGGGGAGCTGTTTTTT,CASSEEGGYTGELFF
.,TRBJ1-2,TRBV7-9,TRBD1,TGTGCCAGCAGCGTACAGGGGGTTCCGGGCTACACCTTC,CASSVQGVPGYTF
.,TRBJ2-7,TRBV6-5,TRBD1,TGTGCCAGCAGTTACTCGGGGACAGGGTCGGGGCAGTACTTC,CASSYSGTGSGQYF
.,TRBJ2-4,TRBV18,.,TGTGCCAGCTCACCGTCAGGGGCGCCTAAAAACAGTCAGTACTTC,CASSPSGAPKNSQYF
.,TRBJ1-1,TRBV6-4,.,TGTGCCAGCAGCCCGGTAGGGGGAGAAGGGGGCACTGAAGCTTTCTTT,CASSPVGGEGGTEAFF
.,TRBJ1-6,TRBV6-5,.,TGTGCCAGCAGAGCGGCGGCCTATAATTCACCCCTCCACTTT,CASRAAAYNSPLHF
.,TRBJ2-7,TRBV27,.,TGTGCCAGCAGCCCAAGACTGGTCCCCTACGAGCAGTACTTC,CASSPRLVPYEQYF
.,TRBJ1-1,TRBV7-9,TRBD1,TGTGCCAGCAGCACTGGGACAGGGATGAACACTGAAGCTTTCTTT,CASSTGTGMNTEAFF
.,TRBJ2-7,TRBV6-5,TRBD2,TGTGCCAGCAGGACACCTAGCGGGAACAACGAGCAGTACTTC,CASRTPSGNNEQYF
.,TRBJ1-1,TRBV30,.,TGTGCCTGGAGCTCGTGGCGGGGAAGGACTGAAGCTTTCTTT,CAWSSWRGRTEAFF
.,TRBJ2-2,TRBV30,.,TGTGCCTGGAGGTATCTGGGGGGAAACACCGGGGAGCTGTTTTTT,CAWRYLGGNTGELFF
.,TRBJ2-5,TRBV5-4,.,TGTGCCAGCAGCTTGGCCCCTACAGAAGAGACCCAGTACTTC,CASSLAPTEETQYF
.,TRBJ2-4,TRBV4-2,.,TGTGCCAGCAGCCAGGAGGGACCCGCAATCGACAGTCAGTACTTC,CASSQEGPAIDSQYF